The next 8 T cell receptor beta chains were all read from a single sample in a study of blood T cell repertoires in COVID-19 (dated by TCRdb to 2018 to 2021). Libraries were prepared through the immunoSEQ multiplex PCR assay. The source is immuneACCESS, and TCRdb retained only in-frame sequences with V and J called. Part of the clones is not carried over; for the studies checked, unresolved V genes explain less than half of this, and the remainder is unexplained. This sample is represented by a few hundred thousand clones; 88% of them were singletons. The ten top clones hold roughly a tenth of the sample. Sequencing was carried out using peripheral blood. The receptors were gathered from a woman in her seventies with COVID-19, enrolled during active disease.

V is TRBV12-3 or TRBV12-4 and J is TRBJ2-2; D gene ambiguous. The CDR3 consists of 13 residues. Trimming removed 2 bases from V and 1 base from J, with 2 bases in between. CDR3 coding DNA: TGTGCCAGCAGTTTACAGAACACCGGGGAGCTGTTTTTT. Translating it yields CASSLQNTGELFF.

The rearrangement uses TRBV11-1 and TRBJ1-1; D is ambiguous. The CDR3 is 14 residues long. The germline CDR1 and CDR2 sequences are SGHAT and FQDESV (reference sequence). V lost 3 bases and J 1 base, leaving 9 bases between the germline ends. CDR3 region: CASSLSGGNTEAFF. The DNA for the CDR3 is TGTGCCAGCAGCTTGAGCGGAGGGAACACTGAAGCTTTCTTT.

The CDR3 loop is CASSLESWGLGEQYF. The CDR3 DNA reads TGCGCCAGCAGCTTGGAGAGTTGGGGCCTGGGAGAGCAGTACTTC. The rearrangement links TRBV5-1 to TRBJ2-7; D perhaps matches TRBD1 (5 bases). The germline V gene encodes CDR1 SGHRS and CDR2 YFSETQ. Trimming removed 0 bases from V and 7 bases from J, with 17 bases in between. CDR3 length: 15 residues.

CDR3 DNA sequence: TGTGCCAGCAGCCATCAGATTAGCAATCAGCCCCAGCATTTT. It yields the protein CASSHQISNQPQHF. V is TRBV3-1 (or the pseudogene TRBV3-2) and J is TRBJ1-5; D is unresolved. Germline-derived CDR1 and CDR2 are LGHDT and YNNKEL (reference sequence). The CDR3 spans 14 residues. Deletions cut 3 bases from V and 0 bases from J, with 6 bases between.

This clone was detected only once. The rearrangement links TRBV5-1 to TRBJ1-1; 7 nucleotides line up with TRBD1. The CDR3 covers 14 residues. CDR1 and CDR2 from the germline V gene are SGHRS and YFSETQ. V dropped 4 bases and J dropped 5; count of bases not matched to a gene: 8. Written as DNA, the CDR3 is TGCGCCAGCAGCAAACAGGGGACAACAACTGAAGCTTTCTTT. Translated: CASSKQGTTTEAFF.

CDR3 in amino acids: CASSLGTGSLAFF. For the CDR3, the DNA is TGTGCCAGCAGTTTAGGGACAGGCTCGCTGGCTTTCTTT. The chain couples TRBV28 to TRBJ1-1; 8 nucleotides align to TRBD1. With V trimmed by 2 bases and J by 11 bases, 7 bases remained unmatched. The CDR3 totals 13 residues. CDR1 is MDHEN and CDR2 is SYDVKM in the germline V gene.

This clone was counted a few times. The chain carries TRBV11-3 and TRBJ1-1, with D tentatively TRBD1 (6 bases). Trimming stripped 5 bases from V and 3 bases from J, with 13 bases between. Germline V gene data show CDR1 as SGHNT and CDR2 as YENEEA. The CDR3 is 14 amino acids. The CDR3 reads CASSLGTTDTEAFF. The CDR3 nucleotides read TGTGCCAGCAGCCTCGGGACAACAGACACTGAAGCTTTCTTT.

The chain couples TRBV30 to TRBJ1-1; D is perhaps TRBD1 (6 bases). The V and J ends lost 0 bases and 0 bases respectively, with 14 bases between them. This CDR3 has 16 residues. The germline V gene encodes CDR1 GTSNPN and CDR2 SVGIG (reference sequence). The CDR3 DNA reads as TGTGCCTGGAGTGTACGTCAAGGACAGCTGAACACTGAAGCTTTCTTT. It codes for CAWSVRQGQLNTEAFF.